This T cell receptor (beta chain) was found in a study of blood T cell repertoires in COVID-19. Using immunoSEQ multiplex PCR, the repertoire was profiled, and TCRdb retains in-frame clones only, with some absent. The table includes 150,000 to 200,000 clones, 81% detected once. The CDR3 covers 15 residues. The V and J ends lost 3 bases and 0 bases respectively, with 11 bases between them. Germline CDR1 is SGHTA and CDR2 is FQGTGA. Sequenced sample: peripheral blood. This chain uses TRBV7-3 with TRBJ1-1; D perhaps matches TRBD1 (5 bases). This TCR was recovered from a man aged 60 to 75 with active or convalescent COVID-19. CDR3 in amino acids: CASSLRGTLNTEAFF. The CDR3 DNA reads TGTGCCAGCAGCTTGCGGGGGACCCTGAACACTGAAGCTTTCTTT.